Following are 14 T cell receptor beta chains from one sample sequenced in a study of blood T cell repertoires in COVID-19. Measured with immunoSEQ multiplex PCR; TCRdb has only the in-frame clones, and not every one. The sample has some 280,000 clones; 89% are singletons. Sequencing input: peripheral blood. The origin of the receptors is a woman between 40 and 50 years old who had recovered from COVID-19.

This sequence joins TRBV2 and TRBJ2-7; the match to TRBD2 covers 13 bases. CDR3 length: 14 residues. Trimming took 7 bases from V and 4 from J; bases not matched to a gene: 4. Germline V gene data show CDR1 as SNHLY and CDR2 as FYNNEI. As DNA, the CDR3 is TGTGCCAGCACTCCGGGACTAGCGGGGTACGAGCAGTACTTC. Amino acid sequence: CASTPGLAGYEQYF.

The rearrangement links TRBV28 to TRBJ1-1; D remains unclear. Trimming removed 2 bases at V and 1 base at J, with 8 bases between. The CDR3 sequence is 14 residues long. The germline V gene encodes CDR1 MDHEN and CDR2 SYDVKM. The CDR3 reads CASSLLRKNTEAFF. The CDR3 DNA reads TGTGCCAGCAGTTTACTCAGGAAGAACACTGAAGCTTTCTTT. Full variable domain (outside the CDR3, taken from reference TRBV28 and TRBJ1-1): DVKVTQSSRYLVKRTGEKVFLECVQDMDHENMFWYRQDPGLGLRLIYFSYDVKMKEKGDIPEGYSVSREKKERFSLILESASTNQTSMYLCASSLLRKNTEAFFGQGTRLTVV.

Concerning this clone itself: Other DNA sequences in the sample encode the same CDR3. V is TRBV7-9 and J is TRBJ2-1, with a weak D call TRBD2 (6 bases). Trimming removed 5 bases at V and 0 bases at J, with 11 bases between. CDR3 size: 15 residues. Germline CDR1 SEHNR, CDR2 FQNEAQ (reference sequence). The CDR3: CASSPRGSSYNEQFF. The CDR3 DNA is TGTGCCAGCAGCCCCCGGGGGAGCTCCTACAATGAGCAGTTCTTC.

This clone was observed a few times. This chain links TRBV6-1 with TRBJ1-1, with no clear D. Germline V gives CDR1 MNHNS, CDR2 SASEGT. The CDR3 spans 16 residues. The V and J ends lost 2 bases and 1 base respectively, with 14 bases between them. The CDR3 region is CASSESPGWGNTEAFF. CDR3 sequence (DNA): TGTGCCAGCAGTGAATCGCCGGGGTGGGGGAACACTGAAGCTTTCTTT.

This rearrangement joins TRBV5-1 to TRBJ2-3; possibly TRBD2 for D (5 bases). The CDR3 covers 19 residues. Trimming removed 3 bases from V and 0 bases from J, with 23 bases in between. CDR1 SGHRS and CDR2 YFSETQ come from the germline V gene. The CDR3 DNA follows: TGCGCCAGCAGCTCATACGGCGAGGGCAGGTATCTGAGCACAGATACGCAGTATTTT. This gives the protein CASSSYGEGRYLSTDTQYF.

The chain employs TRBV18 and TRBJ2-1, with 8 bases that match TRBD2. V gave up 2 bases and J gave up 7 bases; unmatched junction bases: 13. This CDR3 comprises 17 residues. CDR1 is KGHSH and CDR2 is LQKENI in the germline V gene. The CDR3 region is CASSPSLSAGAGNEQFF. DNA for the CDR3: TGTGCCAGCTCACCATCTTTATCAGCGGGAGCGGGAAATGAGCAGTTCTTC.

This chain uses TRBV19 with TRBJ1-1; the D is unclear. This CDR3 comprises 16 residues. The germline V gene has CDR1 LNHDA and CDR2 SQIVND (reference sequence). V lost 1 base, J lost 0 bases, and 12 bases lay in between. CDR3 in DNA: TGTGCCAGTAGTATAGGGAGGACGGTAATGAACACTGAAGCTTTCTTT. It is translated as CASSIGRTVMNTEAFF.

The chain uses TRBV6-6 and TRBJ2-1, with 9 positions matching TRBD1. The V gene end was trimmed by 5 bases and the J gene end by 15 bases; junction bases not matched to a gene: 14. CDR3 length: 14 residues. CDR1 is MNHNY and CDR2 is SVGAGI in the germline V gene (reference sequence). The CDR3 spells CASSLGQGFSKWFF. DNA for the CDR3: TGTGCCAGCAGTCTCGGACAGGGGTTTTCAAAGTGGTTCTTC.

This chain joins TRBV24-1 and TRBJ2-3, with 9 bases that match TRBD1. CDR3 length: 15 amino acids. Germline lookup yields CDR1 KGHDR and CDR2 SFDVKD. V lost 4 bases and J lost 3; bases outside the gene matches: 4. CDR3 bases: TGTGCCACCAGTGACTGGGACAGGGAGACAGATACGCAGTATTTT. Residues: CATSDWDRETDTQYF.

V usage is TRBV27 and J usage is TRBJ2-5; tentatively, D is TRBD2 (6 bases). With 5 bases removed from V and 4 bases from J, the gap between germline ends came to 17 bases. This CDR3 contains 15 residues. CDR1 and CDR2 (germline): MNHEY, SMNVEV (reference sequence). CDR3: CASSPGVGGSETQYF. As DNA, the CDR3 is TGTGCCAGCAGTCCAGGCGTGGGGGGATCAGAGACCCAGTACTTC.

CDR3 loop: CASSEGLAEETQYF. CDR3 DNA: TGTGCCAGCAGCGAGGGACTAGCGGAAGAGACCCAGTACTTC. The V gene is TRBV4-2, the J gene TRBJ2-5; 11 bases line up with TRBD2. The CDR3 spans 14 residues. The germline CDR1 and CDR2 sequences are LGHNA and YNFKEQ. V dropped 5 bases and J dropped 3; count of bases not matched to a gene: 2.

The J gene is TRBJ1-2, the V gene TRBV19, with TRBD1 matching over 7 bases. Germline-derived CDR1 and CDR2 are LNHDA and SQIVND (reference sequence). V lost 5 bases and J lost 5; bases outside the gene matches: 2. This CDR3 contains 12 residues. CDR3 sequence: CASSLQGYGYTF. The CDR3 nucleotides read TGTGCCAGTAGTTTACAGGGGTATGGCTACACCTTC.

The genes are TRBV24-1 and TRBJ2-1; TRBD2 aligns across 15 bases. Trimming removed 4 bases from V and 8 bases from J; junction bases left unmatched: 8. Per germline, CDR1 KGHDR and CDR2 SFDVKD. The CDR3 runs to 17 residues. CDR3 sequence (DNA): TGTGCCACCAGTGACCCCGGACTAGCGGGAGGGGGCGATGAGCAGTTCTTC. This encodes CATSDPGLAGGGDEQFF.

The chain carries TRBV30 and TRBJ1-1, with D perhaps TRBD1 (5 bases). CDR3 size: 14 residues. The V end was cut by 2 bases, the J end by 1 base, with 11 bases between. The germline CDR1 and CDR2 sequences are GTSNPN and SVGIG (reference sequence). The CDR3 is CAWSLGHPNTEAFF. The CDR3 nucleotides are TGTGCCTGGAGTCTTGGACACCCGAACACTGAAGCTTTCTTT.